The text below deals with one T cell receptor (beta chain). The record originates from a study of technical replicates of blood from a few donors. Some clones are missing from TCRdb's copy, which holds only in-frame ones; the method was immunoSEQ multiplex PCR. The profile shows 85,000 to 90,000 clones, just under 95% of them singletons. Specimen: T cells isolated from PBMCs. This TCR derives from a human donor in good health.

The CDR3 protein is CASSLTHPGTQYF. CDR3 nucleotides: TGTGCCAGCAGCTTAACCCACCCGGGGACCCAGTACTTC. The chain uses TRBV11-3 and TRBJ2-5; D not resolved. The V gene's germline CDR1 is SGHNT and CDR2 YENEEA. The CDR3 covers 13 residues. V lost 2 bases to trimming and J lost 7 bases, with 11 bases between them.